A selection of T cell receptor beta chains follows, all from one sample in a study of T-cell reconstitution after alpha-beta-depleted transplantation in children. TCRdb processed the PCR reads anew with MiXCR; each CDR3 protein has one entry. This sample has hundreds of thousands of distinct CDR3 sequences; around 15% occur once, and the top ten carry 5%. The sequences come from PBMCs, mostly from graft donor cells, collected 360 days after TCRalphabeta/CD19-depleted stem cell transplant. These receptors all come from a male patient aged 5 to 17 who had a stem cell transplant for acute lymphoblastic leukemia, so the T cells may come from the graft donor. Each CDR3 is given with its conserved first and last residue. The D gene is left open where the match is weak. Some rows have no size entry. The others give once, few or many, or a class for an expanded clone.

d_call clone_size j_call v_call cdr3_aa cdr3_nt
TRBD2 few TRBJ2-2 TRBV4-1 CASSQGRLAGTGELFF TGCGCCAGCAGCCAAGGCCGGCTAGCGGGCACCGGGGAGCTGTTTTTT
- few TRBJ2-7 TRBV21-1 CASIGRWYRGVYEQYF TGTGCCAGCATCGGGAGATGGTACAGGGGTGTATACGAGCAGTACTTC
- - TRBJ2-7 TRBV19 CASSMWAGSDHEQYF TGTGCCAGTAGTATGTGGGCTGGAAGCGACCACGAGCAGTACTTC
TRBD1 - TRBJ1-4 TRBV5-1 CASSFDRGREKLFF TGCGCCAGCAGCTTCGACAGGGGTCGGGAAAAACTGTTTTTT
TRBD1 many TRBJ2-7 TRBV12-3/TRBV12-4 CASSPSGGSYEQYF TGTGCCAGCAGTCCCTCAGGGGGCTCCTACGAGCAGTACTTC
TRBD2 many TRBJ2-1 TRBV12-3/TRBV12-4 CASSRRTSAPYNEQFF TGTGCCAGCAGCCGTCGGACTAGCGCTCCCTACAATGAGCAGTTCTTC
TRBD1 few TRBJ2-7 TRBV6-1 CASRPTGTGYFNEQYF TGTGCCAGCAGACCCACCGGGACAGGGTATTTCAACGAGCAGTACTTC
TRBD2 few TRBJ2-1 TRBV15 CATSRDIASGIYNEQFF TGTGCCACCAGCAGAGATATCGCTAGCGGTATTTACAATGAGCAGTTCTTC
- - TRBJ2-6 TRBV7-9 CASSLRGAPGANVLTF TGTGCCAGCAGCTTAAGGGGAGCCCCTGGGGCCAACGTCCTGACTTTC
TRBD1 - TRBJ2-5 TRBV2 CARDRGPPQETQYF TGTGCCAGAGACAGGGGACCCCCTCAAGAGACCCAGTACTTC
TRBD2 many TRBJ2-7 TRBV4-1 CASSSLSSGRTYEQYF TGCGCCAGCAGCTCCTTATCTAGCGGGAGGACCTACGAGCAGTACTTC
TRBD1 - TRBJ2-3 TRBV7-8 CASSLAEGATDTQYF TGTGCCAGCAGCTTAGCCGAGGGGGCGACAGATACGCAGTATTTT
- - TRBJ2-1 TRBV4-2 CASSQDLGKKRQFF TGTGCCAGCAGCCAAGATCTGGGAAAAAAGCGGCAGTTCTTC
TRBD2 - TRBJ2-3 TRBV7-2 CASSLAATSGSGYTQYF TGTGCCAGCAGCTTAGCCGCGACTAGCGGGTCTGGGTATACGCAGTATTTT
TRBD2 - TRBJ2-3 TRBV15 CATSRGLAGFSTDTQYF TGTGCCACCAGCAGAGGACTAGCGGGCTTTAGCACAGATACGCAGTATTTT
TRBD2 few TRBJ2-1 TRBV11-2 CASSIPTTSGEGEQFF TGTGCCAGCAGCATTCCTACCACTAGCGGGGAGGGTGAGCAGTTCTTC
- once TRBJ2-5 TRBV6-5 CASRTGSETQYF TGTGCCAGCCGGACCGGGTCGGAGACCCAGTACTTC
- few TRBJ2-2 TRBV10-2 CASTRTSPAGELFF TGCGCCAGCACCCGAACTAGCCCGGCCGGGGAGCTGTTTTTT
TRBD1 - TRBJ2-3 TRBV2 CATAIEFDRARADTQYF TGTGCCACCGCAATCGAGTTTGACAGGGCTAGGGCAGATACGCAGTATTTT
- - TRBJ2-1 TRBV24-1 CATKGSETVKQEQFF TGTGCCACTAAGGGGTCGGAGACAGTTAAGCAAGAGCAGTTCTTC
- few TRBJ1-6 TRBV12-3/TRBV12-4 CASSSQGQGNSPLHF TGTGCCAGCAGTTCACAGGGCCAAGGGAATTCACCCCTCCACTTT
- few TRBJ2-3 TRBV15 CATSRRLTGPLTDTQYF TGTGCCACCAGCAGGCGCCTAACAGGGCCCCTCACAGATACGCAGTATTTT
- - TRBJ2-3 TRBV4-1 CASIARGGTQYF TGCGCCAGCATTGCTAGAGGAGGTACGCAGTATTTT
- few TRBJ2-1 TRBV11-1 CASSLARTLGRAYNEQFF TGTGCCAGCAGCTTAGCGAGAACGCTAGGCAGAGCCTACAATGAGCAGTTCTTC
- few TRBJ2-2 TRBV4-2 CASSLLPRGTGELFF TGTGCCAGCAGCCTACTCCCCAGGGGCACCGGGGAGCTGTTTTTT
TRBD1 few TRBJ2-1 TRBV10-3 CAIRGDREDYNEQFF TGTGCCATCAGGGGGGACAGGGAGGACTACAATGAGCAGTTCTTC
- many TRBJ2-1 TRBV2 CASSEAGISSYNEQFF TGTGCCAGCAGTGAAGCGGGCATAAGCTCCTACAATGAGCAGTTCTTC
- - TRBJ2-3 TRBV5-1 CASKQKGRDTQYF TGCGCCAGCAAACAGAAGGGGAGAGATACGCAGTATTTT
- few TRBJ2-1 TRBV19 CASSISIGGYNEQFF TGTGCCAGTAGTATTTCTATTGGAGGCTACAATGAGCAGTTCTTC
TRBD2 few TRBJ2-7 TRBV5-1 CASSLVASGRQEQYF TGCGCCAGCAGCTTGGTGGCTAGCGGGAGGCAGGAGCAGTACTTC
- - TRBJ2-6 TRBV5-1 CASSLKRPGANVLTF TGCGCCAGCAGCTTGAAAAGACCTGGGGCCAACGTCCTGACTTTC
- few TRBJ1-4 TRBV11-1 CASSLNLLGYATNEKLFF TGTGCCAGCAGCTTGAATCTCCTCGGGTATGCAACTAATGAAAAACTGTTTTTT
- - TRBJ2-2 TRBV27 CASRDVGTGELFF TGTGCCAGCCGGGACGTCGGCACCGGGGAGCTGTTTTTT
- - TRBJ2-5 TRBV29-1 CSDNDLYQETQYF TGCAGCGACAACGACTTGTACCAAGAGACCCAGTACTTC
- few TRBJ2-7 TRBV29-1 CSVEGEKGPTYEQYF TGCAGCGTTGAAGGAGAAAAAGGGCCCACCTACGAGCAGTACTTC
- - TRBJ2-5 TRBV20-1 CSALRLGKQETQYF TGCAGTGCTCTACGACTGGGCAAACAAGAGACCCAGTACTTC
- few TRBJ2-4 TRBV7-9 CASSNSRVAKNIQYF TGTGCCAGCAGCAATAGCAGGGTAGCCAAAAACATTCAGTACTTC